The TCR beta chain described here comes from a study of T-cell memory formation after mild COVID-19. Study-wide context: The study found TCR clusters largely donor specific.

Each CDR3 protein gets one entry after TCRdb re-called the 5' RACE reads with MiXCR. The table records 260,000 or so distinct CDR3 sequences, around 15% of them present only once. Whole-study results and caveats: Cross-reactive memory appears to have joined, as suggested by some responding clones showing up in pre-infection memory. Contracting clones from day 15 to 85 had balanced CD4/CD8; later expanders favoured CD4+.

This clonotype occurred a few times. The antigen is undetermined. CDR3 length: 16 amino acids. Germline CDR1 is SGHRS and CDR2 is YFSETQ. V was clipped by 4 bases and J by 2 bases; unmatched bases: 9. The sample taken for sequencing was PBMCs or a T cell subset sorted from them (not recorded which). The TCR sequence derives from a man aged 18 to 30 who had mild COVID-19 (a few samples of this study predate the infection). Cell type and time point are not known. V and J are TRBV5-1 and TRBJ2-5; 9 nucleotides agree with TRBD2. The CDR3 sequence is CASSVARTSVQETQYF. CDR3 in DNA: TGCGCCAGCAGCGTAGCCCGGACTAGCGTACAAGAGACCCAGTACTTC.